This TCR beta chain is from a study of T cell responses to AZD1222 COVID-19 vaccine. Points from the study as a whole: Repertoire samples came only from after the peak T cell response. White British people made up most donors, females outnumbered males, and clonal diversity was possibly underestimated. Baseline serology detected seropositivity in only six AZD1222 recipients. After two AZD1222 doses, spike-specific TCR breadth and depth rose versus day 0.

Germline CDR1 reads SQVTM; CDR2 reads ANQGSEA. V was trimmed by 5 bases and J by 7 bases, leaving 12 bases between them. The CDR3 covers 12 residues. The repertoire was sequenced with immunoSEQ multiplex PCR; TCRdb's copy has only in-frame clones and lacks some. The sample lists approximately 90,000 clones, about 91% occurring once. As to this clone: What it binds is not known.

The specimen comprised peripheral blood, sampled on day 0 of AZD1222 vaccination. This receptor was obtained from an adult in good health. This chain connects TRBV29-1 to TRBJ1-3; D is uncertain. For the CDR3, the DNA is TGCAGCGTTCAGAACGGAGGGAACACCATATATTTT. Residues: CSVQNGGNTIYF.